This section outlines one T cell receptor (beta chain) sequence together with its context. The antigen is undetermined. The sample belongs to a study of T cells in lung cancer brain metastases. For the study at large: About 85% of the 20 patients had a tobacco use history. Primary and brain metastasis specimens were taken a median around 340 days apart.

Clones were sequenced by immunoSEQ multiplex PCR, and TCRdb holds only the in-frame ones, with some missing. The sample yields about 660 clones, 92% seen once. Trimming shortened V by 0 bases and J by 0 bases, and 11 bases separated the two germline ends. CDR3 length: 16 amino acids. Per germline, CDR1 SGHRS and CDR2 YFSETQ. Notes on the study in general: Paired lesions shared few clones; most were lesion-specific (mean Morisita around 0.21). Brain metastases had fewer unique productive clones than primaries (median approximately 1,600 versus 4,100).

V usage is TRBV5-1 and J usage is TRBJ2-3, with D perhaps TRBD2 (6 bases). The sample comprised tumor tissue from a brain metastasis. The TCR sequence derives from a man between 60 and 70 years old with non-small cell lung cancer that had spread to the brain. DNA of the CDR3: TGCGCCAGCAGCTTGGGCGGGACGCATAGCACAGATACGCAGTATTTT. Amino acids: CASSLGGTHSTDTQYF.